The 25 T cell receptor beta chains below come from one sample, sequenced in a study of cytomegalovirus exposure and HLA in healthy donors (dated by TCRdb to the late 2010s). Libraries were constructed by the immunoSEQ multiplex PCR assay. The multiplex PCR relied on a mix of 60 forward primers for TCR Vbeta segments and 13 reverse primers for TCR Jbeta segments. TCRdb carries this immuneACCESS record with in-frame sequences only. Its versions omit some clonotypes, under half of them owing to an unresolved V gene in the studies checked, with the rest unexplained. In all, the sample holds 110,000 to 150,000 clones, and about 80% of those were seen once. Around 2% of the sample lies in the top ten. The sequenced material came from PBMCs. These TCRs come from a woman aged 40 to 50 in good health and CMV-seronegative.

The chain is built from TRBV27 and TRBJ2-7, with TRBD2 as a possible D gene (5 bases). V gave up 5 bases and J gave up 4 bases, with 21 bases separating them. This CDR3 is 16 amino acids long. Germline V gene lookup returns CDR1 MNHEY and CDR2 SMNVEV (reference sequence). The CDR3 is CASSPQSEGSWYEQYF. The CDR3 DNA reads as TGTGCCAGCAGTCCGCAATCCGAGGGCAGCTGGTACGAGCAGTACTTC.

The genes are TRBV6-1 and TRBJ2-1, with 10 bases matching TRBD2. CDR1 and CDR2 from the germline V gene are MNHNS and SASEGT. This CDR3 is 15 amino acids long. V shed 5 bases and J 7 bases; nucleotides not matched to a gene: 8. Here the CDR3 reads CASSPTAGGPNEQFF. CDR3 nucleotides: TGTGCCAGCAGTCCTACAGCGGGAGGGCCTAATGAGCAGTTCTTC.

The J gene is TRBJ1-4, the V gene TRBV4-1; TRBD1 is a possible D gene (6 bases). V was shortened by 0 bases and J by 4 bases, with 9 bases between the two germline ends. Germline CDR1 and CDR2: MGHRA and YSYEKL. The CDR3 length is 15 residues. The CDR3 reads CASSQDAGVNEKLFF. DNA for the CDR3: TGCGCCAGCAGCCAAGATGCAGGGGTTAATGAAAAACTGTTTTTT.

This clone was seen a few times. The chain carries TRBV5-1 and TRBJ2-3, with TRBD2 matching 7 bases. Trimming took 2 bases from V and 0 from J; bases not matched to a gene: 9. Germline CDR1 is SGHRS and CDR2 is YFSETQ. The length of the CDR3 is 17 residues. The CDR3 reads CASSLLGLPASTDTQYF. For the CDR3, the DNA is TGCGCCAGCAGCTTACTGGGACTACCCGCTAGCACAGATACGCAGTATTTT. The full variable domain, rest sourced from reference TRBV5-1 and TRBJ2-3, is KAGVTQTPRYLIKTRGQQVTLSCSPISGHRSVSWYQQTPGQGLQFLFEYFSETQRNKGNFPGRFSGRQFSNSRSEMNVSTLELGDSALYLCASSLLGLPASTDTQYFGPGTRLTVL.

The rearrangement uses TRBV28 and TRBJ2-1; the D is unclear. The CDR3 is made up of 16 amino acids. Germline lookup yields CDR1 MDHEN and CDR2 SYDVKM. Trimming cost V 2 bases and J 8 bases, with 19 bases left between them. The CDR3 coding sequence is TGTGCCAGCAGTTTAAAAGTTAGCACGCTTGGGTATGAGCAGTTCTTC. It specifies CASSLKVSTLGYEQFF. Filled out from reference TRBV28 and TRBJ2-1, the complete variable domain reads DVKVTQSSRYLVKRTGEKVFLECVQDMDHENMFWYRQDPGLGLRLIYFSYDVKMKEKGDIPEGYSVSREKKERFSLILESASTNQTSMYLCASSLKVSTLGYEQFFGPGTRLTVL.

The chain joins TRBV5-1 to TRBJ2-7, with 7 nucleotides matching TRBD1. CDR3 length: 14 amino acids. V shed 1 base, J shed 4 bases, and the junction held 5 bases outside the gene matches. Germline assignment: CDR1 SGHRS and CDR2 YFSETQ. This chain's CDR3 is CASSLTGANYEQYF. CDR3 sequence (DNA): TGCGCCAGCAGCTTGACAGGGGCGAATTACGAGCAGTACTTC.

The chain has TRBV4-2 and TRBJ2-7; D is ambiguous. This CDR3 is built from 14 residues. The V end was cut by 0 bases, the J end by 2 bases, with 8 bases between. The germline gives CDR1 LGHNA, CDR2 YNFKEQ. In DNA, the CDR3 is TGTGCCAGCAGCCAAGAACAGAGAACCTACGAGCAGTACTTC. Its protein product is CASSQEQRTYEQYF.

The gene calls are TRBV9 and TRBJ2-5, with 7 bases lining up with TRBD1. Germline assignment: CDR1 SGDLS and CDR2 YYNGEE. The CDR3 spans 16 residues. J lost 2 bases, V lost 4 bases, and 11 bases had no gene match. CDR3 nucleotides: TGTGCCAGCAGCCGAGAGACAGGGCCCGGACAAGAGACCCAGTACTTC. Translation: CASSRETGPGQETQYF.

The chain recombines TRBV9 with TRBJ1-1, with unresolved D. V was shortened by 4 bases and J by 4 bases, with 11 bases between the two germline ends. CDR3 length equals 13 residues. Germline V gene data show CDR1 as SGDLS and CDR2 as YYNGEE. In DNA, the CDR3 is TGTGCCAGCAGCCCTCGACCGGGCACTGAAGCTTTCTTT. Its translation is CASSPRPGTEAFF.

The chain uses TRBV5-4 and TRBJ1-6, with D possibly TRBD1 on 6 matching bases. CDR1 is SGHNT, CDR2 YYREEE, per germline (reference sequence). CDR3 length: 16 residues. V dropped 6 bases and J dropped 6 bases, with 19 bases sitting between them. The DNA of the CDR3 is TGTGCCAGCACCAACGCCGGGGGGGCCCCTAATTCACCCCTCCACTTT. Amino acids: CASTNAGGAPNSPLHF.

The chain joins TRBV7-9 to TRBJ2-7, with TRBD1 as a possible D gene (6 bases). Looked up from germline, CDR1 is SEHNR and CDR2 is FQNEAQ (reference sequence). V was trimmed by 2 bases and J by 5 bases, leaving 16 bases between them. This CDR3 comprises 15 residues. This chain's CDR3 is CASSLSPGVWDEQYF. For the CDR3, the DNA is TGTGCCAGCAGCTTATCCCCAGGGGTCTGGGACGAGCAGTACTTC.

In this sample, this clone turned up once. The V gene is TRBV30, the J gene TRBJ1-1, with D maybe TRBD1 (5 bases). This CDR3 is 11 amino acids long. Trimming pared 5 bases from V and 3 bases from J, leaving 7 bases between. In germline, CDR1 is GTSNPN, CDR2 SVGIG (reference sequence). The CDR3 DNA reads as TGTGCCTGGGGGGGGTACACTGAAGCTTTCTTT. Translating gives CAWGGYTEAFF. The complete variable domain, with remaining parts taken from reference TRBV30 and TRBJ1-1, reads SQTIHQWPATLVQPVGSPLSLECTVEGTSNPNLYWYRQAAGRGLQLLFYSVGIGQISSEVPQNLSASRPQDRQFILSSKKLLLSDSGFYLCAWGGYTEAFFGQGTRLTVV.

This clone showed up just a few times. The chain links TRBV7-6 to TRBJ1-1; D gene ambiguous. Trimming left V 1 base short and J 2 bases short, with 8 bases between. Germline CDR1 SGHVS, CDR2 FNYEAQ. The CDR3 runs 14 residues. DNA for the CDR3: TGTGCCAGCAGCTTAGGAGGAGCTAACACTGAAGCTTTCTTT. Translated: CASSLGGANTEAFF.

This clone is a singleton in its sample. The chain uses TRBV5-1 and TRBJ1-1, with D possibly matching TRBD1 (6 bases). Germline V lookup: CDR1 SGHRS, CDR2 YFSETQ. This CDR3 contains 15 residues. The ends were cut back, 3 bases at V and 8 bases at J, with 20 bases in the middle. The CDR3 bases are TGCGCCAGCAGCTACCAAGGGTTGGGAGGGGGAGAAGCTTTCTTT. Translated: CASSYQGLGGGEAFF.

This clone has only one observation. The chain links TRBV29-1 to TRBJ1-1; TRBD1 agrees at 7 bases. CDR3 length: 13 residues. V shed 6 bases and J 7 bases; nucleotides not matched to a gene: 11. Germline V lookup: CDR1 SQVTM, CDR2 ANQGSEA. The CDR3 bases are TGCAGCGTGACTATCCCAAACAGGGGTGAAGCTTTCTTT. Translated: CSVTIPNRGEAFF.

This sequence joins TRBV20-1 and TRBJ2-7, with D possibly matching TRBD2 (5 bases). The CDR3 runs 11 residues. The germline gives CDR1 DFQATT, CDR2 SNEGSKA (reference sequence). The V gene lost 4 bases and the J gene lost 2 bases, with 6 bases spanning the gap. The CDR3 sequence: CSANGAYEQYF. In DNA form, the CDR3 reads TGCAGTGCTAACGGGGCCTACGAGCAGTACTTC.

The rearrangement joins TRBV5-1 to TRBJ1-2; weak D call: TRBD1 (5 bases). V lost 2 bases and J lost 4, with 21 bases in between. Per the germline V gene, CDR1 is SGHRS and CDR2 is YFSETQ. The CDR3 is 17 amino acids. The CDR3 region is CASSLYSSGGNLYGYTF. The CDR3 DNA reads as TGCGCCAGCAGCTTATACTCGTCGGGGGGAAATCTCTATGGCTACACCTTC.

V usage is TRBV28 and J usage is TRBJ2-1; 8 bases fit TRBD2. V was clipped by 2 bases and J by 10 bases; unmatched bases: 10. Germline V gene lookup returns CDR1 MDHEN and CDR2 SYDVKM. This CDR3 comprises 15 residues. In DNA, the CDR3 is TGTGCCAGCAGTTTAAATCCCCTAGCGGGCTGGGAGCAGTTCTTC. Protein sequence: CASSLNPLAGWEQFF.

The gene calls are TRBV7-6 and TRBJ2-7; 8 bases agree with TRBD2. The CDR3 length is 15 residues. V trimming: 6 bases; J trimming: 2 bases; junction bases outside the gene matches: 9. CDR1 is SGHVS and CDR2 is FNYEAQ in the germline V gene. CDR3 in DNA: TGTGCCAGCAGTCGGGAGGGGGACAAGGCCTACGAGCAGTACTTC. Translated: CASSREGDKAYEQYF.

The chain combines TRBV10-1 with TRBJ2-7; tentative D call: TRBD1 (6 bases). The CDR3 length is 14 residues. V was clipped by 4 bases and J by 2 bases, with 12 bases between them. The germline gives CDR1 WNHNN, CDR2 SYGVQD (reference sequence). Written as DNA, the CDR3 is TGCGCCAGCAGTGCTTTGACAGGCCCCTACGAGCAGTACTTC. Its translation is CASSALTGPYEQYF.

This chain connects TRBV7-6 to TRBJ2-1; 9 bases line up with TRBD2. Trimming at V came to 2 bases and at J to 4 bases, leaving 12 bases not matched to a gene. The CDR3 is 18 residues long. Germline V gives CDR1 SGHVS, CDR2 FNYEAQ. The CDR3 here is CASSLQIGALAGYNEQFF. The CDR3 coding sequence is TGTGCCAGCAGCTTACAAATTGGGGCACTAGCGGGTTACAATGAGCAGTTCTTC.

The chain links TRBV9 to TRBJ1-2; weak D call: TRBD1 (6 bases). V lost 5 bases and J 5 bases, leaving 16 bases between the germline ends. The CDR3 has 14 residues. Germline values: CDR1 SGDLS, CDR2 YYNGEE. The CDR3 DNA reads as TGTGCCAGCAGGGGCAGGGGAGAAGTTTATGGCTACACCTTC. Protein: CASRGRGEVYGYTF.

This CDR3 is CASSLDAGTGKETQYF. Written as DNA, the CDR3 is TGTGCCAGCAGCTTGGATGCTGGGACAGGGAAAGAGACCCAGTACTTC. The chain joins TRBV5-4 to TRBJ2-5, with TRBD1 identical over 9 bases. This CDR3 comprises 16 residues. From germline, CDR1 is SGHNT and CDR2 YYREEE (reference sequence). Trimming cost V 0 bases and J 3 bases; bases outside gene matches: 6.

The chain combines TRBV4-3 with TRBJ1-2; D unclear. Germline V gene lookup returns CDR1 LGHNA and CDR2 YSLEER. The CDR3 is 13 amino acids. V lost 2 bases to trimming and J lost 2 bases, with 6 bases between them. CDR3 amino acids: CASSQILNYGYTF. As DNA, the CDR3 is TGCGCCAGCAGCCAAATCCTGAACTATGGCTACACCTTC.

The genes are TRBV5-1 and TRBJ2-1, with TRBD2 as a possible D gene (6 bases). Trimming stripped 4 bases from V and 7 bases from J, with 18 bases between. This CDR3 contains 15 residues. Germline assignment: CDR1 SGHRS and CDR2 YFSETQ. The CDR3 DNA reads as TGCGCCAGCAGCCTCGGGACTCAACTAGGGAATGAGCAGTTCTTC. Its protein is CASSLGTQLGNEQFF.